This T cell receptor (beta chain) stems from a study of beta chain features in type 1 diabetes. Study-level background: Cell yields, age and gender were similar between patients and healthy donors. Study-wide results and limits: Across all four CD4+ subsets, people with type 1 diabetes showed modestly shorter TCRB CDR3s. In the patient group, naive, central memory and Treg TCRB repertoires seemed more alike than in the healthy donor group.

Since all of the isolated RNA was reverse transcribed, expressed TCRB transcripts were what got sequenced. The protocol was immunoSEQ multiplex PCR, while the TCRdb copy is restricted to in-frame clones and leaves out a portion. The sample holds a few hundred thousand clones, about 14% seen once. Sorting based on CD45RO/CCR7/CD25/CD127/CD95/CD27 separated CD4+ naive, central memory, regulatory and stem cell-like memory cells. The sample holds a few counts of this clone. The target antigen is unknown. Germline V gene data show CDR1 as SNHLY and CDR2 as FYNNEI. J gave up 7 bases and V 8 bases, and 10 bases lay outside the gene matches. The CDR3 has 15 residues.

The J gene is TRBJ2-1, the V gene TRBV2, with 11 positions matching TRBD2. Sequenced input: naive CD4+ T cells from blood. The sequence came from a man younger than 45 with type 1 diabetes. CDR3: CASHPTSGNGNEQFF. In DNA form, the CDR3 reads TGTGCCAGCCATCCGACTAGCGGGAATGGAAATGAGCAGTTCTTC.